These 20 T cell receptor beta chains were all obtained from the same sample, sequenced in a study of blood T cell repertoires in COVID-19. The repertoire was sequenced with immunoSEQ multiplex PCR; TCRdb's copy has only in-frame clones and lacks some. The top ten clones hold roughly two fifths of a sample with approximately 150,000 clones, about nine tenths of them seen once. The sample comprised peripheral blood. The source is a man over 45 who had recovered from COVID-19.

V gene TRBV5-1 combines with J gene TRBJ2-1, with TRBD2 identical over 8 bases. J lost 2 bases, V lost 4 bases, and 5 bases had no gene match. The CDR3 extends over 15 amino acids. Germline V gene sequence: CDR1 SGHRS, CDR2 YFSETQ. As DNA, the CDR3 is TGCGCCAGCAGCGCTGTCGGGGGGGCCTACAATGAGCAGTTCTTC. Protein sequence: CASSAVGGAYNEQFF.

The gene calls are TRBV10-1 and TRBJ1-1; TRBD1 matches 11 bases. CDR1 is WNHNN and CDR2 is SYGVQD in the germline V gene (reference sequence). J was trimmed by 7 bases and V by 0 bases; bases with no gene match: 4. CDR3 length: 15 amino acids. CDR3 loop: CASSESGTGGGEAFF. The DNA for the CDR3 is TGCGCCAGCAGTGAGTCGGGGACAGGGGGAGGTGAAGCTTTCTTT.

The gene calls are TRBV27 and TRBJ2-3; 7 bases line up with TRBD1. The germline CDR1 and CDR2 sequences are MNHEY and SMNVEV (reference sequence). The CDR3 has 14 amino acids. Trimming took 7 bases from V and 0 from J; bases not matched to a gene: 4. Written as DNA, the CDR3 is TGTGCCAGCAAGGGGACAGCTAGCACAGATACGCAGTATTTT. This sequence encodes CASKGTASTDTQYF.

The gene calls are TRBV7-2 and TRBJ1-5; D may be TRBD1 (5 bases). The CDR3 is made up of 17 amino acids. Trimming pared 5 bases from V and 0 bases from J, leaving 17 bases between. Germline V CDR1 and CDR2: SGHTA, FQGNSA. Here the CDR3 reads CASSGPGGSHSNQPQHF. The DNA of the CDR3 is TGTGCCAGCAGCGGACCCGGGGGGAGTCATAGCAATCAGCCCCAGCATTTT.

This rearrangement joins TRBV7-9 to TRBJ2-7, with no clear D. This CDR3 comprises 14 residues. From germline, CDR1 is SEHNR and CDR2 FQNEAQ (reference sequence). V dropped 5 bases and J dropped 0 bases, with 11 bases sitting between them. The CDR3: CASSLSPRSYEQYF. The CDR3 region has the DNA TGTGCCAGCAGCCTTAGTCCCCGCTCCTACGAGCAGTACTTC.

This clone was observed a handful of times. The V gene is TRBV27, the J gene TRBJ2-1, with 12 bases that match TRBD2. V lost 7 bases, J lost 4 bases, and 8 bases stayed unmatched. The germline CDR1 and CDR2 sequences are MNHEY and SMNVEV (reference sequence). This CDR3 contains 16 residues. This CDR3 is CASTLAGGNVYNEQFF. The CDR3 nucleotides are TGTGCCAGCACCCTAGCGGGGGGGAATGTATACAATGAGCAGTTCTTC.

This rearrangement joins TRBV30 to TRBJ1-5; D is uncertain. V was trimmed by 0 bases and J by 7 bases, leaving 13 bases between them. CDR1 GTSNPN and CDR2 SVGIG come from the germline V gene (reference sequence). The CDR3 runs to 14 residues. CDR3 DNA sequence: TGTGCCTGGAGTGTGCAACAGTCTCACCAGCCCCAGCATTTT. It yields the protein CAWSVQQSHQPQHF.

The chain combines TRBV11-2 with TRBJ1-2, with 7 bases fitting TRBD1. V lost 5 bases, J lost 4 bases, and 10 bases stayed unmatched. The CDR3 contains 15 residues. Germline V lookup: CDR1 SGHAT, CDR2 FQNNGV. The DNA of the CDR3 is TGTGCCAGCAGCCCTAATGTCGGGACAGCCTATGGCTACACCTTC. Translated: CASSPNVGTAYGYTF.

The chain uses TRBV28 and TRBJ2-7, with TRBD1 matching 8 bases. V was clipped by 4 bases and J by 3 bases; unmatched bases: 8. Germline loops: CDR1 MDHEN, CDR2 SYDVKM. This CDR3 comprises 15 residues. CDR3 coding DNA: TGTGCCAGCAGTTCCGTTGGGACAGGATACTACGAGCAGTACTTC. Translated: CASSSVGTGYYEQYF.

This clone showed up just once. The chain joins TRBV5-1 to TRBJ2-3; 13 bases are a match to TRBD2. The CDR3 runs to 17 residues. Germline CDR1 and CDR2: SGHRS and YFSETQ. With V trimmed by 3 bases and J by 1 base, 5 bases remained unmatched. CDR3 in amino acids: CASSWGTSGAGTDTQYF. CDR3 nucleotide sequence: TGCGCCAGCAGCTGGGGGACTAGCGGGGCGGGCACAGATACGCAGTATTTT.

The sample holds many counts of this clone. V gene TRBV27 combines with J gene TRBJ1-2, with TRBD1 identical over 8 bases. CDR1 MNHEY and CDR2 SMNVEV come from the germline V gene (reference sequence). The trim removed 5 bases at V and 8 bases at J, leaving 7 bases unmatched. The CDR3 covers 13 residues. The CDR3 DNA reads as TGTGCCAGCAGTCCCTACAGGGGGGAAGGCTACACCTTC. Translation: CASSPYRGEGYTF.

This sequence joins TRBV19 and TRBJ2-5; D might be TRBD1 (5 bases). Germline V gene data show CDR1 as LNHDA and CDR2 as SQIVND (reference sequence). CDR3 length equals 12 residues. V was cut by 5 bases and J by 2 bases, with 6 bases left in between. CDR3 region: CASSDRQETQYF. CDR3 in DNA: TGTGCCAGTAGTGACAGACAAGAGACCCAGTACTTC.

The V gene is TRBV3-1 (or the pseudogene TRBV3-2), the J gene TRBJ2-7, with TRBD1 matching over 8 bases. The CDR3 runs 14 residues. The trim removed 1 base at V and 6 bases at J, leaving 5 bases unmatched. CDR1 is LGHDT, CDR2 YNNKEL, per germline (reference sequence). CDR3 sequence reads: CASSQVDRAGEQYF. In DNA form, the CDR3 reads TGTGCCAGCAGCCAAGTGGACAGGGCTGGCGAGCAGTACTTC.

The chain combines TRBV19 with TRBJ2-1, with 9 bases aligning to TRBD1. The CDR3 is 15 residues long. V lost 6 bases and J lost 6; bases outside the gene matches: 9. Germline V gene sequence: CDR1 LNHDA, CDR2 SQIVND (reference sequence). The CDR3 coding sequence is TGTGCCAGTAGCCTGGACGGGACAGGGTTCAATGAGCAGTTCTTC. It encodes CASSLDGTGFNEQFF.

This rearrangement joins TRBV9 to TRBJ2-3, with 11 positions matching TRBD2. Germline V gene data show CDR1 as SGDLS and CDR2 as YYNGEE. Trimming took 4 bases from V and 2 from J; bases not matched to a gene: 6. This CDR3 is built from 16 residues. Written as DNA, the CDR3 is TGTGCCAGCAGCCGACCTAGCGGGGGGTACACAGATACGCAGTATTTT. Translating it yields CASSRPSGGYTDTQYF.

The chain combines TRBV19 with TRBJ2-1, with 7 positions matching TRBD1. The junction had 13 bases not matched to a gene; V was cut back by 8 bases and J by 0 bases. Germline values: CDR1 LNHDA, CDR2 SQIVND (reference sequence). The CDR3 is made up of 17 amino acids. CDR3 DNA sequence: TGTGCCAGTCGGACAGGCGTTAACACATACTCCTACAATGAGCAGTTCTTC. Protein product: CASRTGVNTYSYNEQFF.

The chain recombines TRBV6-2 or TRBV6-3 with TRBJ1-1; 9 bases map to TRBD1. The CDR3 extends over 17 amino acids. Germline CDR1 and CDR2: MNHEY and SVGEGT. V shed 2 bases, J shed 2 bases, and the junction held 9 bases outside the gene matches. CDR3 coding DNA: TGTGCCAGCAGTTACCGTCCCCCGGGACAGGGTAACACTGAAGCTTTCTTT. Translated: CASSYRPPGQGNTEAFF.

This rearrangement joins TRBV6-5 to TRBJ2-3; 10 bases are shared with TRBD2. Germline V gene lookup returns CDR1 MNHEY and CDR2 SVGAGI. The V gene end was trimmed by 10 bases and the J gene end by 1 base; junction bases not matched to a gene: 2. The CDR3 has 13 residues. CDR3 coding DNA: TGTGCCACGCTAGCGGGGGGCACAGATACGCAGTATTTT. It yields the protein CATLAGGTDTQYF.

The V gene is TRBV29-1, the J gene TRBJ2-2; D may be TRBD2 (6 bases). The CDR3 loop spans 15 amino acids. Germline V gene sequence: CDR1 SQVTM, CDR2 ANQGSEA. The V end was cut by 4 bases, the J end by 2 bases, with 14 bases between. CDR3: CSVGPGAGNTGELFF. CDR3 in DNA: TGCAGCGTTGGCCCCGGTGCGGGAAACACCGGGGAGCTGTTTTTT.

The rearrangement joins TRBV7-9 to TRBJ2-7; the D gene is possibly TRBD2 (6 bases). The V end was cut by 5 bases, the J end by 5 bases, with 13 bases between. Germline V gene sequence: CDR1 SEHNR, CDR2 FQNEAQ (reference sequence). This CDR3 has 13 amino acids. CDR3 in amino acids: CASSHDLAHEQYF. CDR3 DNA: TGTGCCAGCAGCCACGATCTAGCGCACGAGCAGTACTTC. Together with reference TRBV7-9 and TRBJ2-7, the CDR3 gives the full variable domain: DTGVSQNPRHKITKRGQNVTFRCDPISEHNRLYWYRQTLGQGPEFLTYFQNEAQLEKSRLLSDRFSAERPKGSFSTLEIQRTEQGDSAMYLCASSHDLAHEQYFGPGTRLTVT.